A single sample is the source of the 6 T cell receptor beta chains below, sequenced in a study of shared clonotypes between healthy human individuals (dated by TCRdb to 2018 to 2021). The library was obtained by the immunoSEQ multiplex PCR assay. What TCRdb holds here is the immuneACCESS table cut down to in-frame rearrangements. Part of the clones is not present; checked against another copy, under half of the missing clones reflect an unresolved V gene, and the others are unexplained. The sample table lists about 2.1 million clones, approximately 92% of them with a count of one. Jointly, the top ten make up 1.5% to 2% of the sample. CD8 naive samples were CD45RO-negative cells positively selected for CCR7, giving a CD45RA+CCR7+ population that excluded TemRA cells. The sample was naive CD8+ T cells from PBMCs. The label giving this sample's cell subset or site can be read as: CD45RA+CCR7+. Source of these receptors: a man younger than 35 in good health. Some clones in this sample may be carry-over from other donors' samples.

The DNA for the CDR3 is TGCGCCAGCAGCCAAGATCTTGGGGTCTACAATGAGCAGTTCTTC. Translated: CASSQDLGVYNEQFF. V gene TRBV4-1 combines with J gene TRBJ2-1; D gene ambiguous. Trimming pared 0 bases from V and 3 bases from J, leaving 9 bases between. Looked up from germline, CDR1 is MGHRA and CDR2 is YSYEKL. CDR3 length: 15 residues.

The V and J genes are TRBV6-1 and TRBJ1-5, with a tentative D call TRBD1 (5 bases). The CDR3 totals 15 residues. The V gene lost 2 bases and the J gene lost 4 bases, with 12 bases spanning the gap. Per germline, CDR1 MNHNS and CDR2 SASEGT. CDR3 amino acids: CASSELTAPNQPQHF. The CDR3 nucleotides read TGTGCCAGCAGTGAACTGACAGCTCCTAATCAGCCCCAGCATTTT.

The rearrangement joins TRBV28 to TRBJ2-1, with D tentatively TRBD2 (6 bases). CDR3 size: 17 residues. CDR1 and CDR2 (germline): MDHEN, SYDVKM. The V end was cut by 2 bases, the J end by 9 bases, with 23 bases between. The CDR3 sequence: CASSLGISGWGLSEQFF. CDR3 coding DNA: TGTGCCAGCAGTTTAGGGATAAGCGGGTGGGGCTTGAGTGAGCAGTTCTTC.

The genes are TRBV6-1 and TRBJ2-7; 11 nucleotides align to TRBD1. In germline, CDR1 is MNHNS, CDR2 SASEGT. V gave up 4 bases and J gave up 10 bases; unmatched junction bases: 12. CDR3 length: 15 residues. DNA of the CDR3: TGTGCCAGCAGTGGCTGGACAGGGGGCGACCCAATCCAGTACTTC. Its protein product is CASSGWTGGDPIQYF.

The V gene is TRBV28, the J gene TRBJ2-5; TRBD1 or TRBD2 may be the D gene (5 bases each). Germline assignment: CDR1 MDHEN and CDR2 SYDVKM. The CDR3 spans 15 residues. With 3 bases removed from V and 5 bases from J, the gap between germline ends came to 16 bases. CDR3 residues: CASSFYVGRGETQYF. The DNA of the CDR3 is TGTGCCAGCAGTTTTTATGTGGGACGCGGTGAGACCCAGTACTTC.

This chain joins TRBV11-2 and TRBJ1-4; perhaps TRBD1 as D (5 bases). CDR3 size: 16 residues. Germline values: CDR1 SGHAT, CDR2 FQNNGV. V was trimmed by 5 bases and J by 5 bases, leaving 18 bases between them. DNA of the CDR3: TGTGCCAGCAGCCCTAGACAGCGCCTCGGGAATGAAAAACTGTTTTTT. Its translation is CASSPRQRLGNEKLFF.